This TCR beta chain was documented in a study of cytomegalovirus exposure and HLA in healthy donors. It was with 60 Vbeta and 13 Jbeta primers that the PCR ran. Profiling relied on immunoSEQ multiplex PCR, and the TCRdb table lists in-frame clones only, not all of them. The table has about 120,000 clones, about 83% seen once. CDR3 size: 18 residues. The V gene's germline CDR1 is MNHGY and CDR2 SAAAGT. V dropped 4 bases and J dropped 7; count of bases not matched to a gene: 16. This TCR was recovered from a woman aged 35 to 49 in good health and CMV-seropositive. V is TRBV6-8 and J is TRBJ2-7; 13 bases agree with TRBD2. Sequences were obtained from PBMCs. CDR3: CASSSTGCGLAGVWEQYF. For the CDR3, the DNA is TGTGCCAGCAGTTCGACAGGATGCGGACTAGCGGGAGTATGGGAGCAGTACTTC.